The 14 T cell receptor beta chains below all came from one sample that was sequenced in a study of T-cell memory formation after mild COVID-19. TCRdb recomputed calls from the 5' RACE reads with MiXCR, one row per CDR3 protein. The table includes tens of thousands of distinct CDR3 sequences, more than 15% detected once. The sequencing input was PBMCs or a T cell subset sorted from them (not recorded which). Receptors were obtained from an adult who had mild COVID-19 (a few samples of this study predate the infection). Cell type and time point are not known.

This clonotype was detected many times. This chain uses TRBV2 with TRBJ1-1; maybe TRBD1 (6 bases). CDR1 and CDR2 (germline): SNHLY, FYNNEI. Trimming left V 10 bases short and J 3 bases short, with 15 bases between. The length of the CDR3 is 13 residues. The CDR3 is CANHREADTEAFF. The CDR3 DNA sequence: TGTGCCAACCACAGGGAAGCGGACACTGAAGCTTTCTTT.

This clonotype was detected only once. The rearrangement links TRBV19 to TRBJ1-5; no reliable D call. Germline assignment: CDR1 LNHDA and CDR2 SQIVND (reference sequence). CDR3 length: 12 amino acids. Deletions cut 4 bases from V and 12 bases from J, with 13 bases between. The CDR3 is CASSTGILRQHF. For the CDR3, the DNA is TGTGCCAGTAGTACGGGGATCCTACGCCAGCATTTT.

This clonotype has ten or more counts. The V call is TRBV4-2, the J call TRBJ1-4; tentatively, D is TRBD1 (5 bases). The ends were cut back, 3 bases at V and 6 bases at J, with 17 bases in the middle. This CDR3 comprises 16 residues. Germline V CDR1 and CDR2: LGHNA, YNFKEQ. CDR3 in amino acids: CASSHTGTQSDEKLFF. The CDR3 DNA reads TGTGCCAGCAGCCATACCGGGACCCAAAGCGATGAAAAACTGTTTTTT.

For the CDR3, the DNA is TGTGCCGCTAGTCGGCCCAGCACAGATACGCAGTATTTT. This codes for CAASRPSTDTQYF. The V and J genes are TRBV19 and TRBJ2-3; D gene uncertain. Germline CDR1 is LNHDA and CDR2 is SQIVND (reference sequence). This CDR3 is 13 amino acids long. Trimming took 11 bases from V and 0 from J, leaving 12 bases between them.

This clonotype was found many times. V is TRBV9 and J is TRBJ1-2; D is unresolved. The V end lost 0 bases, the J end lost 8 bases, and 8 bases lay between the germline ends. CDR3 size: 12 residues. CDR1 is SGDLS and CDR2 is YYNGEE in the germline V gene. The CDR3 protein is CASSVADRGYTF. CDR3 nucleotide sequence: TGTGCCAGCAGCGTAGCCGACCGGGGCTACACCTTC. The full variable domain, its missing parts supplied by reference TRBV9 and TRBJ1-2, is DSGVTQTPKHLITATGQRVTLRCSPRSGDLSVYWYQQSLDQGLQFLIQYYNGEERAKGNILERFSAQQFPDLHSELNLSSLELGDSALYFCASSVADRGYTFGSGTRLTVV.

The CDR3: CASSQVPRDRGNYGYTF. The DNA for the CDR3 is TGCGCCAGCAGCCAAGTCCCCCGGGACAGGGGTAACTATGGCTACACCTTC. This rearrangement joins TRBV4-1 to TRBJ1-2, with 10 bases aligning to TRBD1. V was clipped by 1 base and J by 1 base; unmatched bases: 6. This CDR3 contains 17 residues. Germline V gene sequence: CDR1 MGHRA, CDR2 YSYEKL.

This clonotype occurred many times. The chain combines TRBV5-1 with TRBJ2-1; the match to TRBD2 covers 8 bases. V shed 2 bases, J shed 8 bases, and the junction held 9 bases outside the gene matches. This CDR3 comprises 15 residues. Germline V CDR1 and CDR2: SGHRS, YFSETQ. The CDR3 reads CASSFAPGGADEQFF. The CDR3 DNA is TGCGCCAGCAGCTTTGCCCCCGGGGGGGCGGATGAGCAGTTCTTC.

CDR3 residues: CASSPQRGRVGLAGELFF. The CDR3 DNA is TGTGCCAGTAGTCCCCAGAGAGGCAGGGTGGGGTTAGCCGGGGAGCTGTTTTTT. V usage is TRBV19 and J usage is TRBJ2-2, with D perhaps TRBD1 (5 bases). Trimming left V 5 bases short and J 6 bases short, with 25 bases between. This CDR3 contains 18 residues. CDR1 and CDR2 (germline): LNHDA, SQIVND (reference sequence).

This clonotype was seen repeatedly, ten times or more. CDR3 in amino acids: CASSQRNEQFF. The CDR3 coding sequence is TGTGCCAGCAGCCAAAGGAATGAGCAGTTCTTC. The rearrangement joins TRBV3-2 to TRBJ2-1. TRBV3-2 is marked as a pseudogene. The CDR3 is 11 amino acids.

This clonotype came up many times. The chain's CDR3 is CASSLRFVNTEAFF. The CDR3 DNA reads TGTGCCAGCAGTTTAAGATTTGTGAACACTGAAGCTTTCTTT. V is TRBV12-3 or TRBV12-4 and J is TRBJ1-1; D remains unclear. V gave up 2 bases and J gave up 0 bases, with 7 bases separating them. The CDR3 is 14 residues long.

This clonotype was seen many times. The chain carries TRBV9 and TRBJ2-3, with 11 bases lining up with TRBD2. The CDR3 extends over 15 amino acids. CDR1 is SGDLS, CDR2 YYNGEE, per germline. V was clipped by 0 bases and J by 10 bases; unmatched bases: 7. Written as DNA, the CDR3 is TGTGCCAGCAGCGTAGAACTAGCGGGGGTATCTGCGCAGTATTTT. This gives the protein CASSVELAGVSAQYF.

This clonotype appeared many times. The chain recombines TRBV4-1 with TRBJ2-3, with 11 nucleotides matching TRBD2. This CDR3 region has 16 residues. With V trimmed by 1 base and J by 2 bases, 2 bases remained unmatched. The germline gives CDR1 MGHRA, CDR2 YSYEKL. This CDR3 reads CASSQGLAGNTDTQYF. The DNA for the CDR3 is TGCGCCAGCAGCCAAGGACTAGCGGGGAACACAGATACGCAGTATTTT.

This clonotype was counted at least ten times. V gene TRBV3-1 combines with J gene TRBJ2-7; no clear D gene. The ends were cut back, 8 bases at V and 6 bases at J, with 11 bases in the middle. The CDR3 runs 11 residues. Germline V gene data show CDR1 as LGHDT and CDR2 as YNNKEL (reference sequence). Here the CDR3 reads CASGLQREQYF. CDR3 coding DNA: TGTGCCAGCGGGCTACAGCGCGAGCAGTACTTC.

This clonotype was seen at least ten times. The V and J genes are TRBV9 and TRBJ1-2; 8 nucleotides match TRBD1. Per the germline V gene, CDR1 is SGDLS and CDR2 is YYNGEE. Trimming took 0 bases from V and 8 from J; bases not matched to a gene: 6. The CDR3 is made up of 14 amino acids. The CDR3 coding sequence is TGTGCCAGCAGCGTAGACCCAGGGGGCAGGGGCTACACCTTC. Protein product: CASSVDPGGRGYTF.